Listed here are 26 T cell receptor beta chains from one sample, sequenced in a study of cytomegalovirus exposure and HLA in healthy donors. This PCR relied on a set of 60 Vbeta primers and 13 Jbeta primers. Produced via immunoSEQ multiplex PCR; TCRdb's table is partial and in-frame only. Of around 92,000 clones listed, about 83% are singletons. Sequenced sample: PBMCs. The receptor set was obtained from a female donor in good health and CMV-seropositive.

The CDR3 nucleotides read TGCGCCAGCAGCAGGACAGGGGCGATAGGAGAGACCCAGTACTTC. This encodes CASSRTGAIGETQYF. This chain uses TRBV5-1 with TRBJ2-5; the match to TRBD1 covers 9 bases. V lost 4 bases, J lost 4 bases, and 8 bases stayed unmatched. The V gene's germline CDR1 is SGHRS and CDR2 YFSETQ. The CDR3 totals 15 residues.

The chain joins TRBV6-5 to TRBJ2-7; D gene uncertain. The ends were cut back, 6 bases at V and 2 bases at J, with 8 bases in the middle. Germline-derived CDR1 and CDR2 are MNHEY and SVGAGI. This CDR3 contains 12 residues. The CDR3 spells CASRTFPYEQYF. Written as DNA, the CDR3 is TGTGCCAGCAGGACATTTCCCTACGAGCAGTACTTC.

This chain links TRBV6-6 with TRBJ2-3; TRBD2 is a possible D gene (6 bases). This CDR3 contains 12 residues. Germline CDR1 reads MNHNY; CDR2 reads SVGAGI (reference sequence). The V end lost 8 bases, the J end lost 3 bases, and 9 bases lay between the germline ends. CDR3 DNA sequence: TGTGCCAGCGGGGGGAATACAGATACGCAGTATTTT. Protein: CASGGNTDTQYF.

V is TRBV16 and J is TRBJ1-2, with D possibly matching TRBD1 (5 bases). Germline lookup yields CDR1 KGHSY and CDR2 FQNENV. CDR3 length equals 13 residues. Trimming stripped 1 base from V and 5 bases from J, with 8 bases between. DNA of the CDR3: TGTGCCAGCAGCCAATATACAGGTTATGGCTACACCTTC. Translating it yields CASSQYTGYGYTF.

This clone was seen only a few times. The V gene is TRBV19, the J gene TRBJ2-1; maybe TRBD2 (6 bases). Trimming stripped 3 bases from V and 6 bases from J, with 15 bases between. The CDR3 sequence is 15 residues long. Germline V lookup: CDR1 LNHDA, CDR2 SQIVND (reference sequence). The CDR3 loop is CASSIGRNGGNEQFF. CDR3 coding DNA: TGTGCCAGTAGTATCGGCCGGAACGGGGGCAATGAGCAGTTCTTC.

V and J are TRBV5-1 and TRBJ1-6; D remains ambiguous. Germline V CDR1 and CDR2: SGHRS, YFSETQ. CDR3 length: 14 amino acids. V lost 0 bases and J 10 bases, leaving 11 bases between the germline ends. The CDR3 DNA follows: TGCGCCAGCAGCTTGGCCAGGTACTTATCACCCCTCCACTTT. It codes for CASSLARYLSPLHF.

In DNA, the CDR3 is TGCGCCAGCAGCCACCCCGGAGGCTCTACACAGTACTTC. Amino acids: CASSHPGGSTQYF. This chain joins TRBV4-1 and TRBJ2-7; a weak D match, TRBD2 (5 bases). Trimming took off 3 bases at V and 10 bases at J, with 16 bases between the two ends. Germline CDR1 MGHRA, CDR2 YSYEKL. The CDR3 covers 13 residues.

The rearrangement joins TRBV11-2 to TRBJ1-3; TRBD1 aligns across 8 bases. The CDR3 is 13 residues long. J was trimmed by 6 bases and V by 6 bases; bases with no gene match: 4. Germline V gene lookup returns CDR1 SGHAT and CDR2 FQNNGV. The DNA of the CDR3 is TGTGCCAGCAGTCCCAGGGGGCAAAACACCATATATTTT. This gives the protein CASSPRGQNTIYF.

The chain carries TRBV19 and TRBJ2-7, with TRBD2 matching 8 bases. The V and J ends lost 3 bases and 0 bases, in that order; junction bases with no gene match: 4. There are 15 residues in the CDR3. CDR1 LNHDA and CDR2 SQIVND come from the germline V gene (reference sequence). The CDR3 DNA is TGTGCCAGTAGTATCCGGCGGGGGGCCTCCTACGAGCAGTACTTC. It encodes CASSIRRGASYEQYF.

V is TRBV6-6 and J is TRBJ1-1; 8 nucleotides line up with TRBD1. V lost 6 bases, J lost 7 bases, and 10 bases stayed unmatched. CDR1 is MNHNY and CDR2 is SVGAGI in the germline V gene (reference sequence). CDR3 size: 14 residues. The DNA of the CDR3 is TGTGCCAGCAGCAGGGGGCGCGAGGTTAATGAAGCTTTCTTT. Its translation is CASSRGREVNEAFF.

With regard to this clone: This specimen includes other DNA sequences encoding the same CDR3. This chain uses TRBV6-5 with TRBJ1-1; D possibly corresponds to TRBD1 (6 bases). The V gene lost 7 bases and the J gene lost 5 bases, with 14 bases spanning the gap. Germline-derived CDR1 and CDR2 are MNHEY and SVGAGI. The CDR3 totals 13 residues. Here the CDR3 reads CASTKTGITEAFF. DNA of the CDR3: TGTGCCAGCACAAAAACAGGGATTACTGAAGCTTTCTTT.

The chain recombines TRBV2 with TRBJ2-3, with 13 positions matching TRBD2. The germline gives CDR1 SNHLY, CDR2 FYNNEI. V was clipped by 9 bases and J by 0 bases; unmatched bases: 9. The CDR3 loop spans 17 amino acids. Here the CDR3 reads CASKTPGLAGSTDTQYF. Written as DNA, the CDR3 is TGTGCCAGTAAAACCCCGGGACTAGCGGGGAGCACAGATACGCAGTATTTT.

V is TRBV28 and J is TRBJ1-2; the D gene is possibly TRBD1 (5 bases). Germline loops: CDR1 MDHEN, CDR2 SYDVKM. Trimming pared 6 bases from V and 6 bases from J, leaving 17 bases between. The CDR3 consists of 14 residues. CDR3 protein: CASRWPTVKDGYTF. The CDR3 nucleotides are TGTGCCAGCAGATGGCCGACAGTGAAGGATGGCTACACCTTC.

The chain is built from TRBV6-1 and TRBJ2-7; 9 bases agree with TRBD2. This CDR3 is 18 amino acids long. V was clipped by 2 bases and J by 4 bases; unmatched bases: 15. Germline CDR1 and CDR2: MNHNS and SASEGT. The CDR3 protein is CASSEFLSGSSFLYEQYF. The DNA of the CDR3 is TGTGCCAGCAGTGAATTCCTTAGCGGGAGCTCCTTCCTATACGAGCAGTACTTC.

The chain is built from TRBV7-8 and TRBJ1-2; tentative D call: TRBD1 (6 bases). V was shortened by 7 bases and J by 11 bases, with 23 bases between the two germline ends. Germline CDR1 is SGHVS and CDR2 is FQNEAQ. The CDR3 sequence is 14 residues long. DNA of the CDR3: TGTGCCAGCAACCTACCAGGACAGTTCCTCTGGTACACCTTC. The encoded protein is CASNLPGQFLWYTF.

This chain links TRBV7-9 with TRBJ2-3, with D tentatively TRBD1 (5 bases). Trimming shortened V by 6 bases and J by 2 bases, and 12 bases separated the two germline ends. CDR1 is SEHNR and CDR2 is FQNEAQ in the germline V gene (reference sequence). The CDR3 extends over 14 amino acids. The CDR3 spells CASRPQVVTDTQYF. The DNA for the CDR3 is TGTGCCAGCAGGCCACAGGTTGTCACAGATACGCAGTATTTT.

The chain is built from TRBV10-2 and TRBJ2-7; no clear D gene. The V gene lost 2 bases and the J gene lost 2 bases, with 7 bases spanning the gap. The CDR3 spans 13 residues. CDR1 is WSHSY and CDR2 is SAAADI in the germline V gene. The CDR3 loop is CASSETQAYEQYF. Written as DNA, the CDR3 is TGCGCCAGCAGTGAGACGCAGGCCTACGAGCAGTACTTC.

This chain joins TRBV2 and TRBJ1-4, with a possible D match to TRBD1 (5 bases). Per the germline V gene, CDR1 is SNHLY and CDR2 is FYNNEI. This CDR3 region has 15 residues. Trimming took 6 bases from V and 0 from J, leaving 11 bases between them. CDR3 nucleotide sequence: TGTGCCAGCAGGGCGGAGACAGCAACTAATGAAAAACTGTTTTTT. It specifies CASRAETATNEKLFF.

V is TRBV6-1 and J is TRBJ2-7, with 13 positions matching TRBD2. With V trimmed by 3 bases and J by 3 bases, 2 bases remained unmatched. The CDR3 has 15 residues. The germline V gene encodes CDR1 MNHNS and CDR2 SASEGT. CDR3 region: CASSEGLAGNYEQYF. The CDR3 coding sequence is TGTGCCAGCAGTGAGGGACTAGCGGGGAACTACGAGCAGTACTTC.

The chain carries TRBV5-4 and TRBJ2-1; TRBD2 matches 11 bases. With 0 bases clipped from V and 6 bases from J, the junction kept 5 bases outside the gene matches. Germline V gives CDR1 SGHNT, CDR2 YYREEE (reference sequence). The length of the CDR3 is 16 residues. DNA for the CDR3: TGTGCCAGCAGCTTGGTCCCTAGCGGGGGGCTCAATGAGCAGTTCTTC. Translating it yields CASSLVPSGGLNEQFF.

The chain carries TRBV7-9 and TRBJ1-2; weak D call: TRBD1 (6 bases). V was pared by 1 base and J by 2 bases, with 11 bases between. The length of the CDR3 is 15 residues. Germline-derived CDR1 and CDR2 are SEHNR and FQNEAQ (reference sequence). The CDR3 sequence: CASSLVPQGNYGYTF. Here the CDR3 DNA reads TGTGCCAGCAGCTTAGTCCCCCAGGGGAACTATGGCTACACCTTC.

V is TRBV6-1 and J is TRBJ2-2; 10 nucleotides match TRBD1. Per the germline V gene, CDR1 is MNHNS and CDR2 is SASEGT. The junction had 6 bases not matched to a gene; V was cut back by 6 bases and J by 5 bases. The CDR3 covers 15 residues. Written as DNA, the CDR3 is TGTGCCAGCAGATCCGGACAGGGGGAAACCGGGGAGCTGTTTTTT. Its translation: CASRSGQGETGELFF.

This chain joins TRBV7-9 and TRBJ2-5, with D perhaps matching TRBD1 (5 bases). Germline V lookup: CDR1 SEHNR, CDR2 FQNEAQ (reference sequence). This CDR3 is built from 16 residues. Trimming left V 1 base short and J 2 bases short, with 14 bases between. In nucleotides, the CDR3 is TGTGCCAGCAGCTTAGATCGCAGGGCTAAACAAGAGACCCAGTACTTC. Its protein product is CASSLDRRAKQETQYF.

V is TRBV5-4 and J is TRBJ2-1; 12 nucleotides align to TRBD2. Germline V gene lookup returns CDR1 SGHNT and CDR2 YYREEE (reference sequence). V was pared by 4 bases and J by 7 bases, with 9 bases of the junction left unmatched. The CDR3 contains 16 residues. CDR3 sequence reads: CASSQGTSGPGNEQFF. The CDR3 DNA sequence: TGTGCCAGCAGCCAGGGGACTAGCGGGCCCGGGAATGAGCAGTTCTTC.

The chain links TRBV10-3 to TRBJ2-5; TRBD1 aligns across 8 bases. V shed 6 bases and J 4 bases; nucleotides not matched to a gene: 4. The CDR3 extends over 13 amino acids. Germline V gene data show CDR1 as ENHRY and CDR2 as SYGVKD. Written as DNA, the CDR3 is TGTGCCATCAGCCAGGGGGCCCGAGAGACCCAGTACTTC. It codes for CAISQGARETQYF.

This rearrangement joins TRBV25-1 to TRBJ1-6; D gene ambiguous. This CDR3 is 14 amino acids long. Germline CDR1 MGHDK, CDR2 SYGVNS. The V end was cut by 4 bases, the J end by 6 bases, with 10 bases between. The CDR3 spells CASSAQVFNSPLHF. CDR3 DNA: TGTGCCAGCAGTGCGCAGGTCTTTAATTCACCCCTCCACTTT. Supplemented by reference TRBV25-1 and TRBJ1-6, the full variable domain reads EADIYQTPRYLVIGTGKKITLECSQTMGHDKMYWYQQDPGMELHLIHYSYGVNSTEKGDLSSESTVSRIRTEHFPLTLESARPSHTSQYLCASSAQVFNSPLHFGNGTRLTVT.